Shown below are 7 T cell receptor beta chains from a single sample sequenced in a study of response to subunit inactivated influenza vaccine. From the RT-PCR reads, TCRdb called clonotypes with MiXCR, one entry per CDR3 protein. The sample contains 600,000 to 700,000 distinct CDR3 sequences, 14% of which appear only once. The sample in question was PBMCs from blood, obtained around two weeks before vaccination. These receptors originate from a man aged 45-65 years who received an inactivated influenza vaccine.

The chain employs TRBV18 and TRBJ1-1; TRBD1 is a possible D gene (5 bases). This CDR3 contains 13 residues. V was shortened by 4 bases and J by 1 base, with 7 bases between the two germline ends. Germline CDR1 KGHSH, CDR2 LQKENI. The CDR3 sequence: CASSRQQNTEAFF. The DNA for the CDR3 is TGTGCCAGCTCACGACAGCAGAACACTGAAGCTTTCTTT.

This clonotype was counted between two and nine times. V is TRBV7-6 and J is TRBJ2-7; the D gene is possibly TRBD2 (6 bases). V lost 2 bases and J 0 bases, leaving 14 bases between the germline ends. There are 16 residues in the CDR3. Germline CDR1 SGHVS, CDR2 FNYEAQ. The CDR3 here is CASSLFSAGDSYEQYF. The CDR3, as DNA: TGTGCCAGCAGCTTATTTTCAGCGGGTGACTCCTACGAGCAGTACTTC.

This clonotype has more than one count but fewer than ten. J is TRBJ1-5 and V is TRBV25-1, with 12 bases aligning to TRBD1. Germline CDR1 MGHDK, CDR2 SYGVNS. This CDR3 spans 15 amino acids. Losses at the gene ends were 9 bases for V and 6 bases for J; bases not matched to a gene: 9. Here the CDR3 reads CAREGDRGRSQPQHF. The CDR3 DNA reads TGTGCCAGGGAGGGGGACAGGGGGCGCAGTCAGCCCCAGCATTTT.

This clonotype occurred a few times. V gene TRBV7-2 combines with J gene TRBJ2-7; tentatively, D is TRBD2 (7 bases). This CDR3 has 16 amino acids. Trimming removed 0 bases from V and 4 bases from J, with 16 bases in between. From germline, CDR1 is SGHTA and CDR2 FQGNSA. The CDR3 is CASSLARGGRHYEQYF. As DNA, the CDR3 is TGTGCCAGCAGCTTAGCTAGGGGGGGGCGCCATTACGAGCAGTACTTC.

This clonotype was counted a few times. The chain links TRBV2 to TRBJ2-3; no firm D call. The V and J ends lost 4 bases and 2 bases respectively, with 10 bases between them. The CDR3 has 14 residues. Germline lookup yields CDR1 SNHLY and CDR2 FYNNEI. The DNA for the CDR3 is TGTGCCAGCAGTGCCGTGAGGCTCACAGATACGCAGTATTTT. Its protein is CASSAVRLTDTQYF. The full variable domain, in which reference TRBV2 and TRBJ2-3 provide the parts outside the CDR3, is EPEVTQTPSHQVTQMGQEVILRCVPISNHLYFYWYRQILGQKVEFLVSFYNNEISEKSEIFDDQFSVERPDGSNFTLKIRSTKLEDSAMYFCASSAVRLTDTQYFGPGTRLTVL.

The rearrangement links TRBV20-1 to TRBJ2-7; 9 positions match TRBD2. The CDR3 totals 15 residues. Germline CDR1 and CDR2: DFQATT and SNEGSKA (reference sequence). Trimming cost V 0 bases and J 4 bases; bases outside gene matches: 7. In DNA, the CDR3 is TGCAGTGCTAGAGATGAAGCGGGAGGATGGTACGAGCAGTACTTC. Translating it yields CSARDEAGGWYEQYF.

V usage is TRBV4-3 and J usage is TRBJ1-1, with TRBD1 as a possible D gene (5 bases). Germline CDR1 LGHNA, CDR2 YSLEER. CDR3 length: 15 amino acids. V lost 1 base, J lost 4 bases, and 13 bases lay in between. The CDR3 loop reads CASSQAQGITTEAFF. The CDR3 DNA reads TGCGCCAGCAGCCAAGCCCAGGGCATAACCACTGAAGCTTTCTTT.